Below are 14 T cell receptor beta chains sequenced from a single sample in a study of monozygotic twins with inflammatory bowel disease. TCRdb re-called the 5' RACE reads; one entry per CDR3 protein, DNA not given. This sample's clone table lists approximately 210,000 distinct CDR3 sequences. Sequencing was performed on blood. The receptors stem from a human donor with ulcerative colitis or Crohn's disease, or a healthy co-twin of an affected twin (not recorded which).

This chain connects TRBV12-3 or TRBV12-4 to TRBJ2-1; lacking DNA, the TRBD1 call made by TCRdb goes unchecked. The CDR3 totals 15 residues. The CDR3 reads CASSLRDRENNEQFF.

The chain carries TRBV10-3 and TRBJ1-2; lacking DNA, the TRBD1 call made by TCRdb goes unchecked. The CDR3 is made up of 15 amino acids. Germline CDR1 and CDR2: ENHRY and SYGVKD. This CDR3 reads CAISEGDRGPVGYTF.

The chain employs TRBV7-3 and TRBJ1-1. Germline V gene data show CDR1 as SGHTA and CDR2 as FQGTGA. The CDR3 consists of 15 residues. The CDR3 protein is CASSLTVGENTEAFF.

The chain is built from TRBV5-1 and TRBJ1-4. Per germline, CDR1 SGHRS and CDR2 YFSETQ. This CDR3 region has 15 residues. The CDR3 is CASSLVAATNEKLYF.

The V call is TRBV11-2, the J call TRBJ2-4. CDR3 length equals 15 residues. CDR1 and CDR2 (germline): SGHAT, FQNNGV. CDR3: CASYSLDAAKNIQYF.

The chain has TRBV7-2 and TRBJ2-1; the D call from TCRdb, TRBD1, cannot be confirmed without DNA. Germline CDR1 reads SGHTA; CDR2 reads FQGNSA. The CDR3 runs 15 residues. Here the CDR3 reads CASSLEGTGGSEQFF.

J is TRBJ1-4 and V is TRBV5-1; TCRdb selects TRBD1, and the lack of DNA leaves this call unchecked. In germline, CDR1 is SGHRS, CDR2 YFSETQ. This CDR3 is 13 amino acids long. CDR3 in amino acids: CASSPHQGEKLFF. Full variable domain (rest looked up from reference TRBV5-1 and TRBJ1-4): KAGVTQTPRYLIKTRGQQVTLSCSPISGHRSVSWYQQTPGQGLQFLFEYFSETQRNKGNFPGRFSGRQFSNSRSEMNVSTLELGDSALYLCASSPHQGEKLFFGSGTQLSVL.

The chain carries TRBV6-1 and TRBJ1-6; TCRdb indicates TRBD1, and absent DNA this call remains unverified. Germline V gene sequence: CDR1 MNHNS, CDR2 SASEGT. The CDR3 consists of 15 residues. The CDR3 region is CAIRDRDRNESPLHF.

The rearrangement uses TRBV18 and TRBJ1-5. CDR1 KGHSH and CDR2 LQKENI come from the germline V gene. The CDR3 spans 16 residues. CDR3 in amino acids: CASSPNLELSNQPQHF.

V usage is TRBV20-1 and J usage is TRBJ2-5; TCRdb indicates TRBD1, and absent DNA this call remains unverified. Germline V lookup: CDR1 DFQATT, CDR2 SNEGSKA (reference sequence). This CDR3 spans 15 amino acids. CDR3 protein: CSATDPTLPQETQYF.

The chain couples TRBV5-1 to TRBJ2-7. Germline CDR1 is SGHRS and CDR2 is YFSETQ. This CDR3 contains 12 residues. The CDR3 spells CASREQGHEQYF. Complete variable domain (other parts from reference TRBV5-1 and TRBJ2-7): KAGVTQTPRYLIKTRGQQVTLSCSPISGHRSVSWYQQTPGQGLQFLFEYFSETQRNKGNFPGRFSGRQFSNSRSEMNVSTLELGDSALYLCASREQGHEQYFGPGTRLTVT.

J is TRBJ2-3 and V is TRBV12-5; the D call of TRBD2 rests on TCRdb alone, since no DNA is present to check it. Germline lookup yields CDR1 LGHNT and CDR2 FRNRAP. The CDR3 runs to 13 residues. The chain's CDR3 is CASGLLAGDTQYF.

V gene TRBV5-1 combines with J gene TRBJ2-2; with no DNA, the TCRdb D assignment of TRBD1 cannot be verified. This CDR3 contains 13 residues. Germline CDR1 reads SGHRS; CDR2 reads YFSETQ. This chain's CDR3 is CASSFDRGGELFF.

The chain recombines TRBV5-5 with TRBJ2-7; the D call from TCRdb, TRBD1, cannot be confirmed without DNA. The CDR3 covers 13 residues. Germline V gene sequence: CDR1 SGHKS, CDR2 YYEKEE (reference sequence). The CDR3 loop is CASGAGGRHEQYF.